Listed below are T cell receptor beta chains from one sample, sequenced in a study of human T cells and chemical hapten exposure. TCRdb passed the RACE reads through MiXCR, listing each CDR3 protein once. The sample lists some 71,000 distinct CDR3 sequences; around 10% were seen once. The source material was whole blood, sampled in connection with sensitization to the hapten diphenylcyclopropenone (DPC). The receptor set was obtained from a woman between 45 and 60 years old with alopecia areata. Some clones in this sample may be carry-over from other donors' samples. CDR3s include the opening cysteine and the closing phenylalanine or tryptophan.

V gene: TRBV28; J gene: TRBJ2-1; CDR3 protein: CASSLRPSSGSFEQFF
V gene: TRBV6-6; J gene: TRBJ2-2; CDR3 protein: CASSPATPGELFF
V gene: TRBV5-1; J gene: TRBJ2-1; CDR3 protein: CASSPRTSGYSYNEQFF
V gene: TRBV6-1; J gene: TRBJ2-5; CDR3 protein: CASSEMGGPRETQYF
V gene: TRBV11-3; J gene: TRBJ2-1; CDR3 protein: CASSLEGGPNEQFF
V gene: TRBV28; J gene: TRBJ2-7; CDR3 protein: CASVSSSYEQYF
V gene: TRBV4-2; J gene: TRBJ2-2; CDR3 protein: CASSQEGLAGYGELFF
V gene: TRBV5-6; J gene: TRBJ1-6; CDR3 protein: CASRPGGSSYNSPLHF
V gene: TRBV20-1; J gene: TRBJ1-1; CDR3 protein: CSAVDRVVAFF
V gene: TRBV20-1; J gene: TRBJ2-4; CDR3 protein: CSVQGPSGGSRNIQYF
V gene: TRBV4-1; J gene: TRBJ2-1; CDR3 protein: CASSPSGLRDNEQFF
V gene: TRBV7-6; J gene: TRBJ2-4; CDR3 protein: CASSLAPPAKDGGLFENIQYF
V gene: TRBV7-6; J gene: TRBJ2-2; CDR3 protein: CASLRDLSTGELFF
V gene: TRBV3-1; J gene: TRBJ2-1; CDR3 protein: CASSQETFHYNEQFF
V gene: TRBV7-2; J gene: TRBJ1-5; CDR3 protein: CASSLSQQANQPQHF
V gene: TRBV19; J gene: TRBJ1-4; CDR3 protein: CASSIFGPTAPIEKLFF
V gene: TRBV28; J gene: TRBJ2-1; CDR3 protein: CASSLLAGLSF
V gene: TRBV28; J gene: TRBJ2-2; CDR3 protein: CASRGPGLASTGELFF
V gene: TRBV5-1; J gene: TRBJ2-7; CDR3 protein: CASSLEGGEQYF
V gene: TRBV27; J gene: TRBJ1-1; CDR3 protein: CASSRGTGTEAFF
V gene: TRBV6-6; J gene: TRBJ1-4; CDR3 protein: CASSSPRTGAREKLFF
V gene: TRBV6-5; J gene: TRBJ1-5; CDR3 protein: CASMRQGARQPQHF
V gene: TRBV18; J gene: TRBJ2-5; CDR3 protein: CASSDHPLRLTKETQYF
V gene: TRBV18; J gene: TRBJ2-2; CDR3 protein: CASSPPGLAGAGELFF
V gene: TRBV27; J gene: TRBJ2-5; CDR3 protein: CASSHNSGGVENF
V gene: TRBV7-6; J gene: TRBJ2-5; CDR3 protein: CASSNTGGRETQYF
V gene: TRBV28; J gene: TRBJ1-2; CDR3 protein: CAWGTGSSGYTF
V gene: TRBV28; J gene: TRBJ2-1; CDR3 protein: CASRSPGDSNEQFF
V gene: TRBV5-1; J gene: TRBJ2-6; CDR3 protein: CASSRDGLSGANVLTF
V gene: TRBV7-2; J gene: TRBJ2-1; CDR3 protein: CASSVNLDDPKFF
V gene: TRBV29-1; J gene: TRBJ1-2; CDR3 protein: CSVETWGRVLDYGYTF
V gene: TRBV6-5; J gene: TRBJ1-1; CDR3 protein: CASTGLGNTEAFF
V gene: TRBV12-5; J gene: TRBJ2-1; CDR3 protein: CASGRIQREQFF
V gene: TRBV3-1; J gene: TRBJ1-1; CDR3 protein: CASSQEGKNTEAFF
V gene: TRBV4-1; J gene: TRBJ2-1; CDR3 protein: CASNNLLLGGGNNEQFF
V gene: TRBV5-1; J gene: TRBJ2-1; CDR3 protein: CASSLEGLTNEQFF
V gene: TRBV12-3/TRBV12-4; J gene: TRBJ2-7; CDR3 protein: CASSPPGQGYEQYF
V gene: TRBV6-5; J gene: TRBJ1-2; CDR3 protein: CASSPYRGQNTF
V gene: TRBV29-1; J gene: TRBJ2-1; CDR3 protein: CSVEPHRDRKNNEQFF
V gene: TRBV6-1; J gene: TRBJ1-1; CDR3 protein: CAGSQMGYTEAFF
V gene: TRBV6-2/TRBV6-3; J gene: TRBJ2-7; CDR3 protein: CASSYMVSYEQYF
V gene: TRBV7-2; J gene: TRBJ1-5; CDR3 protein: CASSARQGQPQHF
V gene: TRBV12-3/TRBV12-4; J gene: TRBJ1-4; CDR3 protein: CASSLQGGEKLFF
V gene: TRBV7-9; J gene: TRBJ1-4; CDR3 protein: CASSSDLSGTVNEKLFF
V gene: TRBV6-5; J gene: TRBJ2-7; CDR3 protein: CASSYSGGSSYEQYF
V gene: TRBV12-3/TRBV12-4; J gene: TRBJ1-1; CDR3 protein: CASSFGRRNTEAFF
V gene: TRBV4-2; J gene: TRBJ1-4; CDR3 protein: CASSPADDNEKLFF
V gene: TRBV28; J gene: TRBJ2-1; CDR3 protein: CASSSPRGQFF
V gene: TRBV4-1; J gene: TRBJ2-7; CDR3 protein: CASSPGALGPMGSYEQYF
V gene: TRBV19; J gene: TRBJ2-1; CDR3 protein: CASSIAGGGGNEQFF
V gene: TRBV7-6; J gene: TRBJ1-6; CDR3 protein: CASSSQPPGRGNSPLHF